The 16 T cell receptor beta chains in this list originate from one sample, sequenced in a study of shared T cell receptors in the human thymus. This table comes from immunoSEQ multiplex PCR, and its TCRdb copy is limited to in-frame clones, with some not included. The sample has approximately 580,000 clones, approximately 78% seen once. These sequences were also reported in another study, on human thymus T cells.

Sequencing used thymocytes. These receptors all stem from a boy younger than two with a congenital heart defect.

This sequence joins TRBV18 and TRBJ1-3; a weak D match, TRBD1 (5 bases). CDR1 and CDR2 (germline): KGHSH, LQKENI. This CDR3 is built from 14 residues. Trimming took off 4 bases at V and 0 bases at J, with 7 bases between the two ends. The CDR3 region has the DNA TGTGCCAGCTCACAGGGGAACTCTGGAAACACCATATATTTT. Protein: CASSQGNSGNTIYF.

This chain joins TRBV5-6 and TRBJ2-1; 10 nucleotides line up with TRBD1. Germline V gene data show CDR1 as SGHDT and CDR2 as YYEEEE. This CDR3 region has 15 residues. V was pared by 4 bases and J by 6 bases, with 7 bases of the junction left unmatched. CDR3 sequence reads: CASSAPGQGFNEQFF. In DNA form, the CDR3 reads TGTGCCAGCAGCGCGCCGGGACAGGGGTTCAATGAGCAGTTCTTC.

V and J are TRBV28 and TRBJ2-1, with D maybe TRBD2 (6 bases). Germline CDR1 MDHEN, CDR2 SYDVKM. The V and J ends lost 5 bases and 8 bases respectively, with 16 bases between them. CDR3 size: 14 residues. The CDR3 nucleotides are TGTGCCAGCAGTATCCGGGACTCCCTTGATGAGCAGTTCTTC. Its protein product is CASSIRDSLDEQFF.

The chain combines TRBV28 with TRBJ2-3; D call uncertain. This CDR3 spans 15 amino acids. In germline, CDR1 is MDHEN, CDR2 SYDVKM. V was shortened by 6 bases and J by 5 bases, with 18 bases between the two germline ends. Here the CDR3 DNA reads TGTGCCAGCAGACCACCGGGTGCCCAGAGAGATACGCAGTATTTT. Encoded protein: CASRPPGAQRDTQYF. The full variable domain, with the rest looked up from reference TRBV28 and TRBJ2-3, is DVKVTQSSRYLVKRTGEKVFLECVQDMDHENMFWYRQDPGLGLRLIYFSYDVKMKEKGDIPEGYSVSREKKERFSLILESASTNQTSMYLCASRPPGAQRDTQYFGPGTRLTVL.

The chain recombines TRBV5-6 with TRBJ2-7; 12 bases fit TRBD2. V trimming: 4 bases; J trimming: 1 base; junction bases outside the gene matches: 6. This CDR3 is 16 amino acids long. CDR1 and CDR2 (germline): SGHDT, YYEEEE. This CDR3 reads CASSPGLAGRSYEQYF. In nucleotides, the CDR3 is TGTGCCAGCAGCCCGGGACTAGCGGGCAGATCCTACGAGCAGTACTTC.

This chain connects TRBV4-2 to TRBJ2-1, with 10 bases identical to TRBD2. Germline CDR1 LGHNA, CDR2 YNFKEQ. This CDR3 is 19 amino acids long. V was pared by 0 bases and J by 0 bases, with 8 bases of the junction left unmatched. The CDR3 reads CASSQERLAGDDSYNEQFF. DNA for the CDR3: TGTGCCAGCAGCCAAGAAAGGCTAGCGGGAGACGACTCCTACAATGAGCAGTTCTTC.

The CDR3 reads CASSLDTPTRVETQYF. The CDR3 bases are TGTGCCAGCAGCTTGGACACACCGACTAGGGTCGAGACCCAGTACTTC. The gene calls are TRBV5-4 and TRBJ2-5, with D possibly being TRBD2 (6 bases). V gave up 0 bases and J gave up 5 bases, with 17 bases separating them. Germline assignment: CDR1 SGHNT and CDR2 YYREEE (reference sequence). The CDR3 has 16 amino acids.

The DNA of the CDR3 is TGTGCCAGCAGCCAAGGGGGGCCAGCAACTGAAGCTTTCTTT. Translated, it gives CASSQGGPATEAFF. The rearrangement joins TRBV4-2 to TRBJ1-1; D possibly corresponds to TRBD1 (6 bases). Germline CDR1 and CDR2: LGHNA and YNFKEQ. The V and J ends lost 1 base and 5 bases respectively, with 11 bases between them. This CDR3 is 14 amino acids long.

The chain recombines TRBV11-2 with TRBJ1-1, with 8 bases matching TRBD1. CDR3 length equals 13 residues. The V gene's germline CDR1 is SGHAT and CDR2 FQNNGV. Germline trimming cut 2 bases from V and 6 bases from J; bases unmatched to any gene: 2. The CDR3 nucleotides read TGTGCCAGCAGCTTAAGACAGGGGTCTGAAGCTTTCTTT. This translates into CASSLRQGSEAFF.

The chain uses TRBV27 and TRBJ1-1; D call uncertain. The CDR3 totals 17 residues. With 2 bases removed from V and 0 bases from J, the gap between germline ends came to 16 bases. Germline loops: CDR1 MNHEY, CDR2 SMNVEV (reference sequence). CDR3 amino acids: CASSLKNEREVNTEAFF. The CDR3, as DNA: TGTGCCAGCAGTTTAAAGAATGAGAGGGAAGTGAACACTGAAGCTTTCTTT.

This clone was counted a few times. The chain recombines TRBV19 with TRBJ1-3; D uncertain. V lost 10 bases to trimming and J lost 2 bases, with 15 bases between them. Germline CDR1 and CDR2: LNHDA and SQIVND (reference sequence). This CDR3 comprises 14 residues. The CDR3 region has the DNA TGTGCCACCAAACCCCCGCGCACTGGAAACACCATATATTTT. It codes for CATKPPRTGNTIYF.

The V and J genes are TRBV6-4 and TRBJ2-1, with a possible D match to TRBD2 (5 bases). The CDR3 runs 14 residues. Germline assignment: CDR1 MRHNA and CDR2 SNTAGT. V was trimmed by 6 bases and J by 4 bases, leaving 13 bases between them. As DNA, the CDR3 is TGTGCCAGCAGCGCTTTTCCGGGGTACAATGAGCAGTTCTTC. Translation gives CASSAFPGYNEQFF.

The chain combines TRBV28 with TRBJ1-1; D is undetermined. Germline CDR1 is MDHEN and CDR2 is SYDVKM. This CDR3 is built from 14 residues. The ends were cut back, 5 bases at V and 3 bases at J, with 13 bases in the middle. Written as DNA, the CDR3 is TGTGCCAGCAGTCCCCAGGATGTGGACACTGAAGCTTTCTTT. This gives the protein CASSPQDVDTEAFF.

This clone was seen just once. The rearrangement joins TRBV30 to TRBJ2-7, with 8 bases aligning to TRBD2. The CDR3 sequence is 14 residues long. Germline CDR1 reads GTSNPN; CDR2 reads SVGIG (reference sequence). Trimming removed 1 base from V and 3 bases from J; junction bases left unmatched: 5. The CDR3 DNA reads TGTGCCTGGAGTGCTCGGGAGGGGGACTACGAGCAGTACTTC. This codes for CAWSAREGDYEQYF. Supplemented by reference TRBV30 and TRBJ2-7, the full variable domain reads SQTIHQWPATLVQPVGSPLSLECTVEGTSNPNLYWYRQAAGRGLQLLFYSVGIGQISSEVPQNLSASRPQDRQFILSSKKLLLSDSGFYLCAWSAREGDYEQYFGPGTRLTVT.

The chain has TRBV29-1 and TRBJ1-5; D possibly corresponds to TRBD1 (6 bases). Germline V gene sequence: CDR1 SQVTM, CDR2 ANQGSEA. The CDR3 consists of 12 residues. The germline V and J ends were trimmed by 4 bases and 3 bases, with 7 bases remaining between them. The CDR3 is CSVGQVNQPQHF. The DNA for the CDR3 is TGCAGCGTTGGACAGGTCAATCAGCCCCAGCATTTT.

In DNA form, the CDR3 reads TGTGCCTGGAGTAACCTCCCTCGACTAACTAGCACAGATACGCAGTATTTT. Encoded protein: CAWSNLPRLTSTDTQYF. V is TRBV30 and J is TRBJ2-3, with D possibly TRBD2 on 5 matching bases. Trimming shortened V by 2 bases and J by 0 bases, and 18 bases separated the two germline ends. CDR3 length equals 17 residues. Germline V CDR1 and CDR2: GTSNPN, SVGIG (reference sequence).